Below are 2 T cell receptor beta chains sequenced from a single sample in a study of blood T cell repertoires in COVID-19. Using immunoSEQ multiplex PCR, the repertoire was profiled, and TCRdb retains in-frame clones only, with some absent. Found here are under 450,000 clones, about 88% of them singletons; the top ten hold just over 7%. The sequenced sample was peripheral blood. Receptors were obtained from a woman aged 55 to 70 with COVID-19, enrolled during active disease.

This chain connects TRBV7-3 to TRBJ2-1; D possibly corresponds to TRBD2 (5 bases). The CDR3 has 13 residues. CDR1 is SGHTA, CDR2 FQGTGA, per germline. The V gene lost 2 bases and the J gene lost 9 bases, with 11 bases spanning the gap. The CDR3 protein is CASSLLLAAEQFF. In DNA, the CDR3 is TGTGCCAGCAGCTTACTCCTAGCCGCTGAGCAGTTCTTC. Together with reference TRBV7-3 and TRBJ2-1, the CDR3 gives the full variable domain: GAGVSQTPSNKVTEKGKYVELRCDPISGHTALYWYRQSLGQGPEFLIYFQGTGAADDSGLPNDRFFAVRPEGSVSTLKIQRTERGDSAVYLCASSLLLAAEQFFGPGTRLTVL.

This chain links TRBV2 with TRBJ1-1, with 8 bases fitting TRBD1. The germline V gene encodes CDR1 SNHLY and CDR2 FYNNEI. V trimming: 5 bases; J trimming: 8 bases; junction bases outside the gene matches: 4. This CDR3 has 12 residues. The CDR3 DNA reads as TGTGCCAGCAGTTTGCGACAGGGGGAAGCTTTCTTT. As protein: CASSLRQGEAFF.